These T cell receptor beta chains were read from a single sample in a study of OX40 agonist ivuxolimab in advanced cancers. Produced via immunoSEQ multiplex PCR; TCRdb's table is partial and in-frame only. Of approximately 18,000 clones listed, over 70% are singletons. The starting material was CD4+ or CD8+ T cells sorted from blood, obtained in a trial of the OX40 agonist ivuxolimab. Receptors were obtained from an adult with an advanced solid tumor such as melanoma, head and neck, liver or kidney cancer. The CDR3 runs from the conserved cysteine through the conserved F or W. The D gene is left open where the match is weak. Size tells how often a clone was seen (once, few, many) or the class of an expanded clone, and some rows leave it out.

v_gene	abundance	d_gene	j_gene	CDR3nt	CDR3aa
TRBV9	.	.	TRBJ2-1	TGTGCCAGCAGCGTAGATCGGCTAGGAGGGAATGAGCAGTTCTTC	CASSVDRLGGNEQFF
TRBV6-4	.	.	TRBJ2-2	TGTGCCAGCAGTGTGGACAACACCGGGGAGCTGTTTTTT	CASSVDNTGELFF
TRBV7-9	.	TRBD2	TRBJ2-1	TGTGCCAGCAGCTTACTAGCGGGGTACAATGAGCAGTTCTTC	CASSLLAGYNEQFF
TRBV27	.	.	TRBJ2-7	TGTGCCAGCAGTTTATCGTTCGGACAGACCTACGAGCAGTACTTC	CASSLSFGQTYEQYF
TRBV10-1	.	TRBD2	TRBJ2-7	TGCGCCAGCGAGGGGGGGGGTAGCGGGGACTCCTACGAGCAGTACTTC	CASEGGGSGDSYEQYF
TRBV15	.	.	TRBJ1-4	TGTGCCACCAGCAGGACGGAGGGCCGCGAAAAACTGTTTTTT	CATSRTEGREKLFF
TRBV11-2	once	.	TRBJ2-3	TGTGCCAGCAGCTTAGATGTCCGAACAGATACGCAGTATTTT	CASSLDVRTDTQYF
TRBV4-1	few	.	TRBJ2-5	TGCGCCAGCAGCCCCGGCTGGGACCCGACCCAGTACTTC	CASSPGWDPTQYF
TRBV19	.	TRBD1	TRBJ2-7	TGTGCCAGTAGTAACCGGGACAGCCACTCCTACGAGCAGTACTTC	CASSNRDSHSYEQYF
TRBV27	.	.	TRBJ1-1	TGTGCCAGCGTGACGGCGAACACTGAAGCTTTCTTT	CASVTANTEAFF
TRBV4-1	.	.	TRBJ2-3	TGCGCCAGCAGCCCAGGGGGGGCCACAGATACGCAGTATTTT	CASSPGGATDTQYF
TRBV6-5	.	.	TRBJ2-5	TGTGCCAGCAGTTACTCGGTCGGGGTACAAGAGACCCAGTACTTC	CASSYSVGVQETQYF
TRBV18	.	.	TRBJ2-7	TGTGCCAGCTTTTCTAGCGCTTCCCCTTACTACGAGCAGTACTTC	CASFSSASPYYEQYF
TRBV28	few	TRBD2	TRBJ2-3	TGTGCCAGCAGTTTACTAGCGGGAGGGTCAGATACGCAGTATTTT	CASSLLAGGSDTQYF
TRBV5-6	.	.	TRBJ2-2	TGTGCCAGCAGCTTGGGGAGCACAGGGTGGACCGGGGAGCTGTTTTTT	CASSLGSTGWTGELFF
TRBV28	.	.	TRBJ1-1	TGTGCCAGCAGTTTATGGGATACTGAAGCTTTCTTT	CASSLWDTEAFF
TRBV7-8	medium-sized	.	TRBJ1-1	TGTGCCAGCAGCTTAGAGTCGGTGAACACTGAAGCTTTCTTT	CASSLESVNTEAFF
TRBV29-1	.	TRBD1	TRBJ2-7	TGCAGCGTTGAAGACCCGGACAGGGGGAACTACGAGCAGTACTTC	CSVEDPDRGNYEQYF
TRBV29-1	.	.	TRBJ1-5	TGCAGCGTTGAATTGGGGCTTTCCCAGCATTTT	CSVELGLSQHF
TRBV27	.	TRBD1	TRBJ2-3	TGTGCCAGCAGTCCGGGACAGACGCATACGCAGTATTTT	CASSPGQTHTQYF
TRBV28	.	TRBD1	TRBJ2-2	TGTGCCAGCAGCCAGACAGGGGGCAACGGGGAGCTGTTTTTT	CASSQTGGNGELFF
TRBV28	.	.	TRBJ2-7	TGTGCCAGCAGTTTATCTTGGGACACCCTCTCCTACGAGCAGTACTTC	CASSLSWDTLSYEQYF
TRBV29-1	.	.	TRBJ1-1	TGCAGCGTCCACATCTCGGGGGACTGGGGCGACACTGAAGCTTTCTTT	CSVHISGDWGDTEAFF
TRBV6-5	few	.	TRBJ2-3	TGTGCCAGCAGTTTTAGCACAGATACGCAGTATTTT	CASSFSTDTQYF